A single sample gave rise to the 16 T cell receptor beta chains below, sequenced in a study of blood T cell repertoires in COVID-19. Assay: immunoSEQ multiplex PCR; the TCRdb copy retains only in-frame clones and omits some. The profile shows approximately 200,000 clones, roughly 88% of them singletons. What was sequenced was PBMCs or T cells enriched from blood (not recorded which). Every receptor here comes from a woman in her thirties who had recovered from COVID-19.

The chain recombines TRBV10-2 with TRBJ2-1; D is possibly TRBD2 (5 bases). V was cut by 5 bases and J by 3 bases, with 8 bases left in between. The CDR3 totals 13 residues. Per the germline V gene, CDR1 is WSHSY and CDR2 is SAAADI. CDR3 in DNA: TGCGCCAGCAGTCTTGACTACTACAATGAGCAGTTCTTC. This codes for CASSLDYYNEQFF.

The chain couples TRBV18 to TRBJ2-5, with D perhaps TRBD1 (5 bases). This CDR3 spans 14 amino acids. Per germline, CDR1 KGHSH and CDR2 LQKENI. Trimming left V 1 base short and J 5 bases short, with 11 bases between. Written as DNA, the CDR3 is TGTGCCAGCTCACCACTAATGGGGCTCGAGACCCAGTACTTC. Protein: CASSPLMGLETQYF.

The J gene is TRBJ2-7, the V gene TRBV28; D possibly corresponds to TRBD1 (6 bases). Germline CDR1 and CDR2: MDHEN and SYDVKM. V lost 5 bases, J lost 6 bases, and 11 bases lay in between. CDR3 length: 12 amino acids. In DNA form, the CDR3 reads TGTGCCAGCAGTCCACAGGGATCCGAGCAGTACTTC. Protein sequence: CASSPQGSEQYF.

V gene TRBV7-9 combines with J gene TRBJ2-7; TRBD1 aligns across 7 bases. Trimming took 5 bases from V and 2 from J; bases not matched to a gene: 6. The length of the CDR3 is 14 residues. Germline V CDR1 and CDR2: SEHNR, FQNEAQ (reference sequence). The CDR3 protein is CASSRTGIPYEQYF. The CDR3 bases are TGTGCCAGCAGCAGGACAGGAATTCCCTACGAGCAGTACTTC.

V is TRBV18 and J is TRBJ1-2; TRBD1 aligns across 8 bases. The CDR3 is made up of 13 amino acids. Germline-derived CDR1 and CDR2 are KGHSH and LQKENI. The J segment lost 7 bases and the V segment lost 5 bases, leaving 6 bases of the junction unmatched. The CDR3 reads CASSKGQGVGYTF. The CDR3 DNA is TGTGCCAGCTCAAAAGGACAGGGTGTTGGCTACACCTTC.

The rearrangement uses TRBV21-1 and TRBJ2-3; the DNA was not compared with TRBD2, the D call given in the table. TRBV21-1 counts as a pseudogene. The CDR3 has 18 residues. As DNA, the CDR3 is TGTGCCAGCAGCAAAGTCAGGACTAGCGGGAGTCGCTCTGGAGCGCAGTATTTT. This codes for CASSKVRTSGSRSGAQYF.

This chain joins TRBV5-1 and TRBJ2-5; D remains ambiguous. The CDR3 has 13 amino acids. Between the trimmed V and J ends, which lost 2 bases and 0 bases, there was a span of 5 bases. CDR1 is SGHRS and CDR2 is YFSETQ in the germline V gene. The CDR3 nucleotides read TGCGCCAGCAGCTTCAGGTACCAAGAGACCCAGTACTTC. As protein: CASSFRYQETQYF.

The table lists this clone with a few counts. V is TRBV10-1 and J is TRBJ2-3, with D possibly TRBD2 on 6 matching bases. The CDR3 sequence is 16 residues long. CDR1 is WNHNN and CDR2 is SYGVQD in the germline V gene (reference sequence). V gave up 3 bases and J gave up 4 bases, with 17 bases separating them. CDR3 amino acids: CASSDPGTHLPDTQYF. Here the CDR3 DNA reads TGCGCCAGCAGTGACCCCGGGACTCATCTCCCAGATACGCAGTATTTT.

Here the CDR3 DNA reads TGCGCCAGCAGCCCAAGGGCCTCCACGGGGGTCACCGGGGAGCTGTTTTTT. This codes for CASSPRASTGVTGELFF. The V and J genes are TRBV5-1 and TRBJ2-2; maybe TRBD2 (6 bases). The length of the CDR3 is 17 residues. V dropped 4 bases and J dropped 4 bases, with 20 bases sitting between them. Germline CDR1 SGHRS, CDR2 YFSETQ. Combining the CDR3 with reference TRBV5-1 and TRBJ2-2 gives the whole variable domain KAGVTQTPRYLIKTRGQQVTLSCSPISGHRSVSWYQQTPGQGLQFLFEYFSETQRNKGNFPGRFSGRQFSNSRSEMNVSTLELGDSALYLCASSPRASTGVTGELFFGEGSRLTVL.

This clone was seen only a few times. The chain couples TRBV28 to TRBJ1-5, with TRBD1 matching over 9 bases. The CDR3 consists of 16 residues. The junction had 10 bases not matched to a gene; V was cut back by 6 bases and J by 4 bases. The V gene's germline CDR1 is MDHEN and CDR2 SYDVKM. CDR3 protein: CASRPWGDRENQPQHF. CDR3 DNA: TGTGCCAGCAGGCCGTGGGGGGACAGGGAGAATCAGCCCCAGCATTTT. The entire variable domain, with the rest obtained from reference TRBV28 and TRBJ1-5, is as follows: DVKVTQSSRYLVKRTGEKVFLECVQDMDHENMFWYRQDPGLGLRLIYFSYDVKMKEKGDIPEGYSVSREKKERFSLILESASTNQTSMYLCASRPWGDRENQPQHFGDGTRLSIL.

The chain recombines TRBV19 with TRBJ1-3, with TRBD1 matching over 7 bases. Germline CDR1 and CDR2: LNHDA and SQIVND (reference sequence). The CDR3 contains 14 residues. The junction had 5 bases not matched to a gene; V was cut back by 7 bases and J by 2 bases. This chain's CDR3 is CASMATGAGNTIYF. The CDR3 nucleotides read TGTGCCAGTATGGCCACAGGGGCTGGAAACACCATATATTTT.

This sequence joins TRBV5-5 and TRBJ2-1; D gene unclear. Germline loops: CDR1 SGHKS, CDR2 YYEKEE (reference sequence). V lost 2 bases and J 10 bases, leaving 10 bases between the germline ends. The CDR3 sequence is 12 residues long. The DNA for the CDR3 is TGTGCCAGCAGCTTAACCCTAGTCGAGCAGTTCTTC. Translation: CASSLTLVEQFF. Based on the CDR3 plus reference TRBV5-5 and TRBJ2-1, the full variable domain is DAGVTQSPTHLIKTRGQQVTLRCSPISGHKSVSWYQQVLGQGPQFIFQYYEKEERGRGNFPDRFSARQFPNYSSELNVNALLLGDSALYLCASSLTLVEQFFGPGTRLTVL.

The gene calls are TRBV19 and TRBJ1-2, with D possibly TRBD1 on 6 matching bases. Trimming took 4 bases from V and 4 from J, leaving 16 bases between them. This CDR3 has 15 residues. Per the germline V gene, CDR1 is LNHDA and CDR2 is SQIVND (reference sequence). The CDR3 nucleotides read TGTGCCAGTAGTACCGGACAGAGGGTTAGCTATGGCTACACCTTC. Its translation is CASSTGQRVSYGYTF.

The rearrangement uses TRBV7-9 and TRBJ2-3; 8 bases are a match to TRBD2. Trimming cost V 0 bases and J 2 bases; bases outside gene matches: 4. This CDR3 is built from 16 residues. Germline lookup yields CDR1 SEHNR and CDR2 FQNEAQ (reference sequence). CDR3 region: CASSLALAGITDTQYF. The DNA for the CDR3 is TGTGCCAGCAGCTTAGCGCTAGCGGGTATCACAGATACGCAGTATTTT.

V is TRBV10-1 and J is TRBJ1-5; D not resolved. CDR1 and CDR2 (germline): WNHNN, SYGVQD (reference sequence). The length of the CDR3 is 13 residues. V lost 3 bases, J lost 4 bases, and 7 bases lay in between. The CDR3 DNA reads TGCGCCAGCAGTGATACCGGGAATCAGCCCCAGCATTTT. This encodes CASSDTGNQPQHF.

This clone was picked up one time. V gene TRBV28 combines with J gene TRBJ2-7, with 10 nucleotides matching TRBD1. The CDR3 consists of 14 residues. The junction had 8 bases not matched to a gene; V was cut back by 5 bases and J by 7 bases. Germline lookup yields CDR1 MDHEN and CDR2 SYDVKM. The CDR3: CASSEPGQGYEQYF. As DNA, the CDR3 is TGTGCCAGCAGTGAACCGGGACAGGGGTATGAGCAGTACTTC.